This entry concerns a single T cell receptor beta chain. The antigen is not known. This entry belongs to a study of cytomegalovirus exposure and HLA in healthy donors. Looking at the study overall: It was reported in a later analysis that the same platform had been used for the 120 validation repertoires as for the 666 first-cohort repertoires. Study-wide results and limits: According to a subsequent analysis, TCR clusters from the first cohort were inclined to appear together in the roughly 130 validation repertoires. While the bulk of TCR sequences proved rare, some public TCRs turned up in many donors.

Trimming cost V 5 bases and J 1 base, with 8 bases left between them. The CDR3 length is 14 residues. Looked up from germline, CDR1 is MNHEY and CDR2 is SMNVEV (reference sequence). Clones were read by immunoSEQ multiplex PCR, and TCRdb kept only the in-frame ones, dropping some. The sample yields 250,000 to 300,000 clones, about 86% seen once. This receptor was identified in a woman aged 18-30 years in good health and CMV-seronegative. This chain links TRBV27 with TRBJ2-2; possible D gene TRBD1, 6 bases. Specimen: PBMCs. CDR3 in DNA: TGTGCCAGCAGTGGGGGACAGAACACCGGGGAGCTGTTTTTT. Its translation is CASSGGQNTGELFF.